A selection of T cell receptor beta chains follows, all from one sample in a study of shared clonotypes between healthy human individuals. Profiling relied on immunoSEQ multiplex PCR, and the TCRdb table lists in-frame clones only, not all of them. The table lists 2,500,000 or so clones, roughly 93% of them singletons, with approximately 0.35% in the top ten. Sequencing was performed on naive CD4+ T cells from PBMCs. The receptors come from a man in his late teens or twenties in good health. Some clones in this sample may be carry-over from other donors' samples. The CDR3 runs from the conserved cysteine through the conserved F or W. The D gene is left open where the match is weak. Not all rows give a size; the values are once, few, many and, for expanded clones, a class.

d_gene	v_gene	abundance	j_gene	CDR3nt	CDR3aa
-	TRBV28	-	TRBJ1-2	TGTGCCAGCAGTTCGACTTCCTCCGTGCGGGTCTATGGCTACACCTTC	CASSSTSSVRVYGYTF
-	TRBV29-1	-	TRBJ1-4	TGCAGCGTTGGGATGCGGGAAAAACTGTTTTTT	CSVGMREKLFF
-	TRBV4-3	-	TRBJ1-2	TGCGCCAGCAGCCAAGACGACAGCGGGGGCTACACCTTC	CASSQDDSGGYTF
TRBD1	TRBV28	-	TRBJ2-5	TGTGCCAGCAGTCCTGCAGGGGGCCGGGAGACCCAGTACTTC	CASSPAGGRETQYF
-	TRBV6-1	-	TRBJ1-4	TGTGCCAGCAGTGAAGGGTACCGATTATCAACTAATGAAAAACTGTTTTTT	CASSEGYRLSTNEKLFF
TRBD2	TRBV5-5	-	TRBJ2-3	TGTGCCAGCAAACTAGCGGGAGGCATTAGCACAGATACGCAGTATTTT	CASKLAGGISTDTQYF
TRBD1	TRBV11-2	-	TRBJ1-4	TGTGCCAGCAGCTTATGGCAGGGGGCTGAAAAACTGTTTTTT	CASSLWQGAEKLFF
-	TRBV9	-	TRBJ2-7	TGTGCCAGGCTGGGGACGCAGGGTCGGCAGTACTTC	CARLGTQGRQYF
TRBD2	TRBV29-1	-	TRBJ2-2	TGCAGCGTTCCAACTAGCGGGACATGGACCGGGGAGCTGTTTTTT	CSVPTSGTWTGELFF
-	TRBV5-1	-	TRBJ1-2	TGCGCCAGCAGCTTGTCGGGTAGTAACTATGGCTACACCTTC	CASSLSGSNYGYTF
-	TRBV7-3	-	TRBJ2-3	TGTGCCAGCAGCACCCGCTTGGGAGCCCGCACAGATACGCAGTATTTT	CASSTRLGARTDTQYF
TRBD1	TRBV4-1	-	TRBJ2-5	TGCGCCAGCAGCCGGGGGACAGGGCCCCAAGAGACCCAGTACTTC	CASSRGTGPQETQYF
-	TRBV28	-	TRBJ2-1	TGTGCCAGCAGTTTACGTCCCGGGGGGCGCAACTACAATGAGCAGTTCTTC	CASSLRPGGRNYNEQFF
TRBD1	TRBV5-1	-	TRBJ2-7	TGCGCCAGCAGCTTGGCCCGGGGACAGGGGAACCACGAGCAGTACTTC	CASSLARGQGNHEQYF
TRBD2	TRBV7-2	-	TRBJ2-4	TGTGCCAGCAGCTTAGATATACTGAGGACGGCGGGGGACATTCAGTACTTC	CASSLDILRTAGDIQYF
TRBD1	TRBV23-1	-	TRBJ1-2	TGCGCCAGCAATCTATACCCGGACAGGAATGGCTACACCTTC	CASNLYPDRNGYTF
-	TRBV27	-	TRBJ1-4	TGTGCCAGCAGTTTGCGCCTGGGGGAAAAACTGTTTTTT	CASSLRLGEKLFF
TRBD1	TRBV6-1	-	TRBJ2-2	TGTGCCAGCAGGCCGGGACAGACGTTCACCGGGGAGCTGTTTTTT	CASRPGQTFTGELFF
-	TRBV5-1	-	TRBJ2-2	TGCGCCAGCAGCTTGGGATCGGCCCAGGGCACCGGGGAGCTGTTTTTT	CASSLGSAQGTGELFF
TRBD1	TRBV27	-	TRBJ2-2	TGTGCCAGCAGTTTATTCCGGAAGACAGGGATCGCCGGGGAGCTGTTTTTT	CASSLFRKTGIAGELFF
-	TRBV5-1	-	TRBJ2-5	TGCGCCAGCAGCTTTGGGCCCCGTGGGGGGCAGGTTGGGACCCAGTACTTC	CASSFGPRGGQVGTQYF
TRBD1	TRBV27	few	TRBJ1-5	TGTGCCAGCAGTGCGGGACAGGGGAATCAGCCCCAGCATTTT	CASSAGQGNQPQHF
-	TRBV6-5	once	TRBJ2-7	TGTGCCAGCAGTTACCGACACCTCGCCTACGAGCAGTACTTC	CASSYRHLAYEQYF
TRBD1	TRBV19	few	TRBJ2-7	TGTGCCAGGGACAGGGATGTCCACGAGCAGTACTTC	CARDRDVHEQYF
-	TRBV5-1	-	TRBJ2-2	TGCGCCAGCAGCCCCGGGGGCGCGAACACCGGGGAGCTGTTTTTT	CASSPGGANTGELFF
-	TRBV7-2	-	TRBJ1-3	TGTGCCAGCACCACCTTGGGGGGGGCTGGAAACACCATATATTTT	CASTTLGGAGNTIYF